The next 9 T cell receptor beta chains were all read from a single sample in a study of T cells in Graves' hyperthyroidism and ophthalmopathy. There were TCR beta CDR3 regions amplified from RNA transcripts. Carried out on the TCR CDR3, a first-round RT-PCR used the HTBI primer set. TCRdb itself ran the multiplex PCR reads through MiXCR, one entry per CDR3 protein. The sample gives approximately 300,000 distinct CDR3 sequences, over 15% of which show up once; approximately 57% is in the top ten. Sample: blood. All receptors come from a woman in her fifties or sixties with Graves' ophthalmopathy.

This clonotype has ten or more counts. V is TRBV18 and J is TRBJ1-2; 7 bases agree with TRBD1. The CDR3 totals 14 residues. Germline loops: CDR1 KGHSH, CDR2 LQKENI. The V segment lost 2 bases and the J segment 3 bases; nucleotides outside the gene matches: 3. The DNA of the CDR3 is TGTGCCAGCTCACCAGACCAGGGGGACTATGGCTACACCTTC. Translation gives CASSPDQGDYGYTF.

The rearrangement joins TRBV20-1 to TRBJ1-4, with D possibly matching TRBD1 (6 bases). Trimming shortened V by 0 bases and J by 8 bases, and 19 bases separated the two germline ends. CDR1 and CDR2 (germline): DFQATT, SNEGSKA (reference sequence). The CDR3 runs to 16 residues. CDR3 in DNA: TGCAGTGCTAGAGACCCAAACAGGGCAGATGGGGAAAAACTGTTTTTT. As protein: CSARDPNRADGEKLFF.

The chain couples TRBV20-1 to TRBJ2-1; 11 bases align to TRBD1. From germline, CDR1 is DFQATT and CDR2 SNEGSKA (reference sequence). The V segment lost 7 bases and the J segment 8 bases; nucleotides outside the gene matches: 1. The CDR3 sequence is 11 residues long. This CDR3 reads CSGTGGYEQFF. CDR3 sequence (DNA): TGCAGTGGGACAGGGGGCTATGAGCAGTTCTTC.

There are many counts of this clonotype. The chain carries TRBV7-3 and TRBJ2-1; 7 bases map to TRBD2. The CDR3 length is 15 residues. Germline trimming cut 1 base from V and 8 bases from J; bases unmatched to any gene: 8. The germline CDR1 and CDR2 sequences are SGHTA and FQGTGA. In DNA form, the CDR3 reads TGTGCCAGCAGCTTAATTGGGGGAGGGATGGATGAGCAGTTCTTC. Translating gives CASSLIGGGMDEQFF.

This clonotype turned up a few times. The rearrangement uses TRBV19 and TRBJ1-1; D possibly corresponds to TRBD1 (5 bases). The CDR3 sequence is 14 residues long. V was clipped by 9 bases and J by 1 base, with 15 bases between them. In germline, CDR1 is LNHDA, CDR2 SQIVND (reference sequence). The CDR3 loop reads CASTRDGANTEAFF. DNA of the CDR3: TGTGCCAGCACAAGAGATGGGGCGAACACTGAAGCTTTCTTT.

Concerning this clonotype itself: Compared with germline, one end of the junction differs, possibly owing to a read error. The V and J genes are TRBV7-9 and TRBJ1-5, with unresolved D. Germline lookup yields CDR1 SEHNR and CDR2 FQNEAQ (reference sequence). This CDR3 region has 13 residues. For the CDR3, the DNA is TGTACCAGCAGCTCGCTTGAAGCTCAGCCCCAGCATTTT. Amino acids: CTSSSLEAQPQHF.

The V gene is TRBV5-1, the J gene TRBJ2-5; possible D gene TRBD2, 7 bases. The V end was cut by 4 bases, the J end by 1 base, with 11 bases between. CDR1 and CDR2 (germline): SGHRS, YFSETQ. This CDR3 is 14 amino acids long. The CDR3 sequence: CASSPGGAQETQYF. The CDR3 nucleotides are TGCGCCAGCAGCCCGGGGGGCGCCCAAGAGACCCAGTACTTC.

Concerning this clonotype itself: Just one base apart from a much larger clone, this may be a read error. The chain's CDR3 is CASSQSPALGEPRHF. The CDR3 DNA sequence: TGTGCCAGCAGCCAATCCCCGGCGTTGGGGGAGCCCCGGCATTTT. The chain couples TRBV3-1 to TRBJ1-5, with D possibly matching TRBD1 (5 bases). CDR1 and CDR2 from the germline V gene are LGHDT and YNNKEL (reference sequence). This CDR3 spans 15 amino acids.

V usage is TRBV10-3 and J usage is TRBJ1-2; no clear D. CDR3 length: 14 residues. Per the germline V gene, CDR1 is ENHRY and CDR2 is SYGVKD. Trimming left V 3 bases short and J 3 bases short, with 11 bases between. CDR3 region: CAISDVAGYYGYTF. The DNA of the CDR3 is TGTGCCATCAGTGATGTAGCCGGTTACTATGGCTACACCTTC.